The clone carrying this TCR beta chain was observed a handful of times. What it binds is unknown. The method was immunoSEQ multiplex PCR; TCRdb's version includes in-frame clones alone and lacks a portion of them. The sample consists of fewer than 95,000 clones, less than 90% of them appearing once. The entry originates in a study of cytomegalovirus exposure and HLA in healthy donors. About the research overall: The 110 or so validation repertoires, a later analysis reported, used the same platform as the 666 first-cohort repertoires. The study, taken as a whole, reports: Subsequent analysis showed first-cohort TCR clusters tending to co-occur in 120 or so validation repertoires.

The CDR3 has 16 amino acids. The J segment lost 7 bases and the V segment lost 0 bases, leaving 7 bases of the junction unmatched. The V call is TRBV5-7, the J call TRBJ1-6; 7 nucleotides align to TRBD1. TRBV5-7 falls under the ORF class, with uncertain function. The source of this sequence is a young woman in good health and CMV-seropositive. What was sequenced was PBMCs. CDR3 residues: CASSLEGQVCNSPLHF. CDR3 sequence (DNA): TGTGCCAGCAGCTTGGAAGGACAGGTCTGCAATTCACCCCTCCACTTT.